This T cell receptor (beta chain) was found in a study of CXCR3-negative and CXCR3-positive naive CD8 T cells. Study results and caveats: Naive subsets had comparable surface CD5, so TRB CDR3 properties gauged TCR strength. Similar TRBV-TRBJ usage was seen in naive cells (both CXCR3-negative and CXCR3-positive), but memory cells differed.

Comments on this clonotype: Its antigen is as yet unknown.

Germline CDR1 and CDR2: SGHDN and FVKESK. The CDR3 is 16 amino acids. UMI-labeled 5' RACE yielded the TRB cDNA libraries. From its re-call of the 5' RACE reads, TCRdb lists each CDR3 protein once, without DNA. Its clone listing holds under 9,500 distinct CDR3 sequences. The rearrangement uses TRBV14 and TRBJ2-3. The sequence was collected from a human donor in good health. Some clones in this sample may be carry-over from other donors' samples. What was sequenced was naive CXCR3- CD8+ T cells from blood. Subset: CD45RO-CCR7+CD27+CD95- naive CD8+ T cells lacking CXCR3 (TNR3-). The CDR3 loop is CASSQDVTKLPDTQYF.